What follows is one T cell receptor (beta chain) and its context. In the original workflow: It was from reference gene primer amplification that nucleated cell counts were estimated. Method: immunoSEQ multiplex PCR; TCRdb's copy keeps in-frame clones and lacks some. Clone size and the V and J calls come from that table; the DNA yielded D and trimming. The sample holds over 150,000 clones; roughly 82% are singletons and the top ten take less than 15%. These data come from a study of blood T cell repertoires in COVID-19. Study context: Acute-phase and convalescent COVID-19 samples originated in the United States, Italy and Spain. The cDNA or gDNA used as material had been derived from T cells, B-cell-depleted T cells, or PBMCs.

This CDR3 has 14 residues. Between the trimmed V and J ends, which lost 8 bases and 8 bases, there was a span of 21 bases. Germline CDR1 is MDHEN and CDR2 is SYDVKM. Sample: peripheral blood. The chain carries TRBV28 and TRBJ1-2; D is unclear. The receptor comes from a human donor in a cohort sampled during active COVID-19. Here the CDR3 DNA reads TGTGCCAGCCGGTCCGCAAACTCGGGAAGGGGCTACACCTTC. Amino acid sequence: CASRSANSGRGYTF.